This TCR beta chain was captured in a study of T cell repertoires in cytomegalovirus infection. About the research overall: CMV infection and matching HLA type were both indicated by public TCR beta signatures. Overall study results and limits: The ex vivo response showed dominance by HLA-C-restricted CMV-specific TCR beta clonotypes. The study identified carriers of CMV plus the relevant HLA from cumulative public TCR beta family frequency.

Turning to this clonotype: The antigen remains undetermined.

Trimming at V came to 6 bases and at J to 6 bases, leaving 9 bases not matched to a gene. In germline, CDR1 is LNHDA, CDR2 SQIVND (reference sequence). The CDR3 consists of 15 residues. TCRdb independently ran MiXCR on the reads; one entry per CDR3 protein. The data show roughly 760,000 distinct CDR3 sequences, under 40% seen once. Material for sequencing was PBMCs. The chain has TRBV19 and TRBJ2-1; TRBD2 matches at 9 bases. This TCR was recovered from a human donor in good health (CMV status not recorded). Some clones in this sample may be carry-over from other donors' samples. CDR3 sequence (DNA): TGTGCCAGTAGGGAACTAGCGGGTCCACGCAATGAGCAGTTCTTC. Its translation: CASRELAGPRNEQFF.